These 19 T cell receptor beta chains originate from one sample sequenced in a study of identical twins. TCRdb reanalysed the 5' RACE reads using MiXCR and keeps one entry per CDR3 protein. Of hundreds of thousands of distinct CDR3 sequences detected, 9% to 15% appear once; the ten largest clones hold around 1.6%. This sample was shared with a second study, whose subject was yellow fever vaccine responses in identical twins.

Sample: PBMCs. The receptors derive from a woman aged 18 to 35 in good health.

This clonotype was detected only a few times. The V call is TRBV11-2, the J call TRBJ2-2, with a tentative D call TRBD1 (6 bases). Trimming shortened V by 0 bases and J by 4 bases, and 15 bases separated the two germline ends. This CDR3 region has 17 residues. The germline V gene has CDR1 SGHAT and CDR2 FQNNGV. CDR3 sequence (DNA): TGTGCCAGCAGCTTAGAAGGACAGCTCCTGTTCACCGGGGAGCTGTTTTTT. Translation: CASSLEGQLLFTGELFF.

In its sample, this clonotype was seen once. The chain recombines TRBV19 with TRBJ2-3, with TRBD1 matching 10 bases. The CDR3 has 16 amino acids. V was pared by 5 bases and J by 1 base, with 6 bases of the junction left unmatched. Germline-derived CDR1 and CDR2 are LNHDA and SQIVND (reference sequence). CDR3 region: CASSPRQGAGTDTQYF. In nucleotides, the CDR3 is TGTGCCAGTAGTCCTAGACAGGGGGCCGGCACAGATACGCAGTATTTT.

In its sample, this clonotype was seen a few times. The chain couples TRBV6-1 to TRBJ2-1; possible D gene TRBD2, 6 bases. The CDR3 consists of 15 residues. Trimming left V 7 bases short and J 0 bases short, with 13 bases between. Per the germline V gene, CDR1 is MNHNS and CDR2 is SASEGT. CDR3 in DNA: TGTGCCAGCATCCGACGGGGGAGCTCCTACAATGAGCAGTTCTTC. Its protein product is CASIRRGSSYNEQFF.

Only a few counts were recorded for this clonotype. The chain couples TRBV3-1 to TRBJ2-3; D not resolved. This CDR3 has 12 residues. Trimming stripped 9 bases from V and 5 bases from J, with 12 bases between. Germline CDR1 and CDR2: LGHDT and YNNKEL (reference sequence). The CDR3 sequence: CASLSPKDTQYF. CDR3 coding DNA: TGTGCCAGTCTTTCCCCAAAAGATACGCAGTATTTT.

This clonotype was seen a few times. The chain links TRBV29-1 to TRBJ2-1; the match to TRBD1 covers 11 bases. CDR3 length equals 15 residues. J was trimmed by 4 bases and V by 6 bases; bases with no gene match: 8. CDR1 is SQVTM and CDR2 is ANQGSEA in the germline V gene. CDR3 sequence reads: CSVGSRDRGYNEQFF. CDR3 sequence (DNA): TGCAGCGTCGGATCCCGGGACAGGGGGTACAATGAGCAGTTCTTC.

This clonotype was observed a handful of times. This chain connects TRBV2 to TRBJ2-1; perhaps TRBD2 as D (6 bases). In germline, CDR1 is SNHLY, CDR2 FYNNEI. The CDR3 consists of 17 residues. V was pared by 2 bases and J by 4 bases, with 18 bases between. The CDR3 DNA is TGTGCCAGCAGTGAATGGAGGGAAAAACCCCTTTACAATGAGCAGTTCTTC. Its translation: CASSEWREKPLYNEQFF.

The chain carries TRBV2 and TRBJ2-5; 7 bases are a match to TRBD1. The CDR3 has 16 residues. V was clipped by 4 bases and J by 4 bases; unmatched bases: 12. Germline assignment: CDR1 SNHLY and CDR2 FYNNEI. The CDR3 DNA follows: TGTGCCAGCAGTGTCCCAGGGGGACAGCCGGGAGAGACCCAGTACTTC. Translation: CASSVPGGQPGETQYF.

There are a few counts of this clonotype. V gene TRBV27 combines with J gene TRBJ2-7, with unresolved D. Germline lookup yields CDR1 MNHEY and CDR2 SMNVEV (reference sequence). Trimming took off 2 bases at V and 4 bases at J, with 9 bases between the two ends. The CDR3 covers 13 residues. CDR3: CASSLRAFYEQYF. CDR3 in DNA: TGTGCCAGCAGTTTAAGGGCCTTTTACGAGCAGTACTTC.

This clonotype was observed many times. The rearrangement links TRBV13 to TRBJ2-1; TRBD2 aligns across 8 bases. Looked up from germline, CDR1 is PRHDT and CDR2 is FYEKMQ (reference sequence). V dropped 11 bases and J dropped 6; count of bases not matched to a gene: 6. The CDR3 totals 12 residues. CDR3 protein: CAGKSGSNEQFF. The CDR3, as DNA: TGTGCCGGAAAGAGCGGGAGCAATGAGCAGTTCTTC.

V usage is TRBV28 and J usage is TRBJ1-5, with D hard to call. V lost 7 bases and J lost 3, with 7 bases in between. This CDR3 has 12 amino acids. The germline CDR1 and CDR2 sequences are MDHEN and SYDVKM. CDR3 region: CASIGSNQPQHF. The DNA of the CDR3 is TGTGCCAGCATTGGTTCCAATCAGCCCCAGCATTTT.

The gene calls are TRBV29-1 and TRBJ2-1, with a weak D call TRBD2 (6 bases). CDR1 is SQVTM and CDR2 is ANQGSEA in the germline V gene. V was clipped by 4 bases and J by 12 bases, with 13 bases between them. The CDR3 sequence is 11 residues long. Here the CDR3 reads CSVVLREVQFF. Here the CDR3 DNA reads TGCAGCGTTGTGTTGCGGGAAGTGCAGTTCTTC.

Concerning this clonotype itself: The CDR3 carries no conserved terminal phenylalanine or tryptophan, so it likely arises from a read error. The DNA is omitted, as the CDR3 cannot be located on it reliably, and the CDR3 follows TCRdb's listing. The V and J genes are TRBV5-1 and TRBJ1-6; TRBD1 is taken as the D call from the table, unchecked against the DNA. The CDR3 is made up of 9 amino acids, end residues included. CDR1 SGHRS and CDR2 YFSETQ come from the germline V gene. The CDR3 reads CATAGRAGT.

This clonotype was seen a few times. This chain uses TRBV15 with TRBJ2-2; unclear D gene. Germline lookup yields CDR1 LNHNV and CDR2 YYDKDF (reference sequence). Between the trimmed V and J ends, which lost 5 bases and 3 bases, there was a span of 10 bases. The CDR3 is 14 amino acids. The CDR3, as DNA: TGTGCCACCAGCTATAGGGAAGACACCGGGGAGCTGTTTTTT. Translation gives CATSYREDTGELFF.

There are many counts of this clonotype. This chain uses TRBV11-2 with TRBJ2-5; TRBD1 aligns across 9 bases. V lost 1 base and J lost 1; bases outside the gene matches: 4. CDR1 and CDR2 from the germline V gene are SGHAT and FQNNGV. This CDR3 is 16 amino acids long. Written as DNA, the CDR3 is TGTGCCAGCAGCTTAGCGGGGACAGGGACCCAAGAGACCCAGTACTTC. It encodes CASSLAGTGTQETQYF.

The chain is built from TRBV5-1 and TRBJ1-2; D gene unclear. The CDR3 is made up of 15 amino acids. V was clipped by 0 bases and J by 0 bases, with 9 bases between them. CDR1 SGHRS and CDR2 YFSETQ come from the germline V gene. The CDR3 region has the DNA TGCGCCAGCAGCTTGGGCACTCGAGCTAACTATGGCTACACCTTC. This sequence encodes CASSLGTRANYGYTF.

Worth noting for this clonotype: Germline and junction disagree at one end, which may indicate a read error. The chain has TRBV24-1 and TRBJ2-1; the match to TRBD2 covers 11 bases. Germline V gene data show CDR1 as KGHDR and CDR2 as SFDVKD. This CDR3 region has 20 residues. The CDR3 loop is CSTSDVPGQGSGRDYNEQFF. For the CDR3, the DNA is TGTTCCACCAGTGACGTCCCGGGACAGGGTAGCGGGAGGGACTACAATGAGCAGTTCTTC.

The V call is TRBV12-3 or TRBV12-4, the J call TRBJ2-1, with 14 bases lining up with TRBD2. V shed 7 bases and J 9 bases; nucleotides not matched to a gene: 8. This CDR3 contains 15 residues. The CDR3 here is CASTARLAGGSEQFF. The CDR3 DNA follows: TGTGCCAGCACCGCCCGACTAGCGGGAGGGAGTGAGCAGTTCTTC.

This clonotype was counted only a few times. The V gene is TRBV20-1, the J gene TRBJ2-1; TRBD1 aligns across 9 bases. CDR1 is DFQATT, CDR2 SNEGSKA, per germline (reference sequence). CDR3 size: 15 residues. With 5 bases clipped from V and 7 bases from J, the junction kept 12 bases outside the gene matches. CDR3 DNA sequence: TGCAGTGCTCCCGCAGCCGGGACAGGGAGGAATGAGCAGTTCTTC. Protein sequence: CSAPAAGTGRNEQFF.

This chain connects TRBV27 to TRBJ1-1; D gene unclear. The germline V gene encodes CDR1 MNHEY and CDR2 SMNVEV (reference sequence). V was shortened by 8 bases and J by 0 bases, with 13 bases between the two germline ends. This CDR3 spans 14 amino acids. The CDR3 nucleotides read TGTGCCAGCGGCCGAGTCACACTGAACACTGAAGCTTTCTTT. It specifies CASGRVTLNTEAFF.